Following are 27 T cell receptor beta chains from one sample sequenced in a study of shared clonotypes between healthy human individuals. Profiling relied on immunoSEQ multiplex PCR, and the TCRdb table lists in-frame clones only, not all of them. The data hold about 770,000 clones, with roughly 72% observed a single time. Sequenced sample: memory CD4+ T cells sorted from blood. The subset denotes: CD45RA-negative fraction. These receptors originate from a woman aged 25-40 years in good health.

The chain carries TRBV2 and TRBJ2-6; D may correspond to TRBD1 or TRBD2 (5 bases each). Germline V gene data show CDR1 as SNHLY and CDR2 as FYNNEI. The V and J ends lost 6 bases and 1 base respectively, with 16 bases between them. The CDR3 sequence is 17 residues long. This CDR3 is CASSQRGAGSGANVLTF. The CDR3 nucleotides read TGTGCCAGCAGCCAAAGAGGGGCAGGGTCTGGGGCCAACGTCCTGACTTTC.

This clone was seen a single time. The V and J genes are TRBV6-5 and TRBJ1-4; D is perhaps TRBD1 (5 bases). This CDR3 comprises 16 residues. Germline assignment: CDR1 MNHEY and CDR2 SVGAGI. The V gene lost 4 bases and the J gene lost 4 bases, with 16 bases spanning the gap. The CDR3 is CASSSSGGWNNEKLFF. The CDR3 bases are TGTGCCAGCAGTTCTTCCGGGGGGTGGAATAATGAAAAACTGTTTTTT.

CDR3 nucleotides: TGCGCCAGCAGCCCATACGACAGGGGAGGCGAGCAGTACTTC. It translates to CASSPYDRGGEQYF. This sequence joins TRBV5-1 and TRBJ2-7; the match to TRBD1 covers 8 bases. The CDR3 runs to 14 residues. The V segment lost 4 bases and the J segment 6 bases; nucleotides outside the gene matches: 9. Germline lookup yields CDR1 SGHRS and CDR2 YFSETQ.

The chain carries TRBV14 and TRBJ2-1; D uncertain. The CDR3 is 14 residues long. V was shortened by 7 bases and J by 10 bases, with 20 bases between the two germline ends. Per the germline V gene, CDR1 is SGHDN and CDR2 is FVKESK. The CDR3 region is CASNPSMTMQEQFF. Written as DNA, the CDR3 is TGTGCCAGCAACCCTTCCATGACGATGCAAGAGCAGTTCTTC.

The V call is TRBV7-2, the J call TRBJ2-2; no definite D call. CDR1 and CDR2 (germline): SGHTA, FQGNSA. V lost 10 bases to trimming and J lost 4 bases, with 13 bases between them. The CDR3 contains 13 residues. The CDR3 bases are TGTGCCATCCGGAGATCAAGCACCGGGGAGCTGTTTTTT. Translated, it gives CAIRRSSTGELFF.

The chain joins TRBV7-3 to TRBJ1-1; possible D gene TRBD1, 5 bases. The CDR3 extends over 13 amino acids. Germline V lookup: CDR1 SGHTA, CDR2 FQGTGA. V lost 3 bases to trimming and J lost 4 bases, with 9 bases between them. CDR3 in amino acids: CASSFQGGTEAFF. The CDR3, as DNA: TGTGCCAGCAGCTTTCAGGGAGGCACTGAAGCTTTCTTT.

This chain uses TRBV4-1 with TRBJ1-2; D unresolved. V shed 4 bases and J shed 1 base, with 13 bases lying between them. In germline, CDR1 is MGHRA, CDR2 YSYEKL. The CDR3 covers 15 residues. CDR3 protein: CASSRTVGVNYGYTF. The CDR3 DNA reads as TGCGCCAGCAGCCGCACAGTGGGAGTTAACTATGGCTACACCTTC.

CDR3 sequence reads: CASTPPTGAYEQYF. The DNA for the CDR3 is TGTGCCAGCACCCCCCCCACAGGGGCCTACGAGCAGTACTTC. This rearrangement joins TRBV28 to TRBJ2-7; 7 bases match TRBD1. J lost 2 bases, V lost 7 bases, and 8 bases had no gene match. Per germline, CDR1 MDHEN and CDR2 SYDVKM. The CDR3 contains 14 residues.

This clone has only a few counts. The chain recombines TRBV6-5 with TRBJ2-3; D gene ambiguous. The V and J ends lost 2 bases and 0 bases respectively, with 12 bases between them. CDR1 and CDR2 from the germline V gene are MNHEY and SVGAGI. The CDR3 is 16 residues long. In nucleotides, the CDR3 is TGTGCCAGCAGTTACCCCGGAACCGCTAGCACAGATACGCAGTATTTT. Translating gives CASSYPGTASTDTQYF.

The V and J genes are TRBV28 and TRBJ1-2; TRBD1 is a possible D gene (6 bases). Germline V CDR1 and CDR2: MDHEN, SYDVKM. Between the trimmed V and J ends, which lost 4 bases and 0 bases, there was a span of 12 bases. The CDR3 runs 15 residues. CDR3 coding DNA: TGTGCCAGCAGTTCCCCACCAGGGGCTAACTATGGCTACACCTTC. Protein sequence: CASSSPPGANYGYTF.

CDR3 DNA sequence: TGTGCCAGCTCAACAGACAGCTCCTACGAGCAGTACTTC. Translation: CASSTDSSYEQYF. V is TRBV18 and J is TRBJ2-7; TRBD1 is a possible D gene (5 bases). This CDR3 has 13 amino acids. The V end lost 5 bases, the J end lost 0 bases, and 8 bases lay between the germline ends. Germline CDR1 is KGHSH and CDR2 is LQKENI.

The chain is built from TRBV10-3 and TRBJ1-2; the D is unclear. The germline CDR1 and CDR2 sequences are ENHRY and SYGVKD. This CDR3 contains 14 residues. Trimming cost V 2 bases and J 2 bases, with 9 bases left between them. CDR3 protein: CAISEGRRNYGYTF. The DNA for the CDR3 is TGTGCCATCAGTGAGGGAAGAAGGAACTATGGCTACACCTTC.

The chain links TRBV2 to TRBJ1-3; the D is unclear. Trimming left V 5 bases short and J 4 bases short, with 6 bases between. Germline V CDR1 and CDR2: SNHLY, FYNNEI. CDR3 length: 12 amino acids. As DNA, the CDR3 is TGTGCCAGCAGTCAAAGGGGAAACACCATATATTTT. It encodes CASSQRGNTIYF.

Only one count was recorded for this clone. This chain connects TRBV18 to TRBJ1-4; possible D gene TRBD1, 5 bases. The CDR3 loop spans 17 amino acids. V was trimmed by 2 bases and J by 0 bases, leaving 13 bases between them. Germline CDR1 KGHSH, CDR2 LQKENI. In DNA form, the CDR3 reads TGTGCCAGCTCACCAGGGGCAGGGATCGCAACTAATGAAAAACTGTTTTTT. Its translation is CASSPGAGIATNEKLFF.

The gene calls are TRBV30 and TRBJ2-1; 10 bases line up with TRBD2. Trimming at V came to 3 bases and at J to 7 bases, leaving 6 bases not matched to a gene. This CDR3 region has 14 residues. Germline CDR1 and CDR2: GTSNPN and SVGIG (reference sequence). For the CDR3, the DNA is TGTGCCTGGAGGCTAGCGGGAGTTTTTAATGAGCAGTTCTTC. Amino acids: CAWRLAGVFNEQFF.

This chain links TRBV5-1 with TRBJ1-1; 7 bases line up with TRBD1. The germline CDR1 and CDR2 sequences are SGHRS and YFSETQ. The CDR3 length is 16 residues. Germline trimming cut 3 bases from V and 5 bases from J; bases unmatched to any gene: 13. The CDR3 spells CASSSGQPPGGTEAFF. The CDR3 nucleotides are TGCGCCAGCAGCTCGGGACAGCCCCCCGGTGGGACTGAAGCTTTCTTT.

This clone was seen only a few times. V usage is TRBV5-8 and J usage is TRBJ2-3; TRBD1 might be the D (5 bases). Trimming removed 0 bases from V and 0 bases from J, with 11 bases in between. CDR1 and CDR2 (germline): SGHTS, YDEGEE. This CDR3 spans 16 amino acids. For the CDR3, the DNA is TGTGCCAGCAGCTTGGAGGGGCGAACTAGCACAGATACGCAGTATTTT. It specifies CASSLEGRTSTDTQYF.

This clone was seen more than once but under ten times. The J gene is TRBJ2-6, the V gene TRBV19; D gene ambiguous. The V gene lost 6 bases and the J gene lost 0 bases, with 9 bases spanning the gap. This CDR3 comprises 15 residues. Germline values: CDR1 LNHDA, CDR2 SQIVND (reference sequence). The CDR3 coding sequence is TGTGCCAGTAGCTTTGGGCACTCTGGGGCCAACGTCCTGACTTTC. Translating it yields CASSFGHSGANVLTF.

The chain uses TRBV4-1 and TRBJ2-1, with 11 bases lining up with TRBD2. The CDR3 has 16 residues. Trimming removed 1 base from V and 3 bases from J; junction bases left unmatched: 2. Germline V lookup: CDR1 MGHRA, CDR2 YSYEKL. The CDR3 bases are TGCGCCAGCAGCCAAGCTGGGACTAGCGGCTACAATGAGCAGTTCTTC. Its translation is CASSQAGTSGYNEQFF.

A remark on this clone: Other DNA sequences in this specimen translate into the identical CDR3. This CDR3 is CASSYSAGGSYEQYF. CDR3 in DNA: TGTGCCAGCAGTTACTCGGCGGGAGGGTCCTACGAGCAGTACTTC. The chain couples TRBV6-5 to TRBJ2-7; 9 nucleotides match TRBD2. Germline assignment: CDR1 MNHEY and CDR2 SVGAGI. V shed 0 bases and J 1 base; nucleotides not matched to a gene: 1. The CDR3 consists of 15 residues.

The rearrangement uses TRBV6-6 and TRBJ1-1; possible D gene TRBD1, 5 bases. V was pared by 6 bases and J by 1 base, with 6 bases between. This CDR3 region has 12 residues. The germline V gene encodes CDR1 MNHNY and CDR2 SVGAGI (reference sequence). CDR3 loop: CASRTGNTEAFF. The DNA of the CDR3 is TGTGCCAGCAGAACAGGGAACACTGAAGCTTTCTTT.

In this sample, this clone turned up a few times. This chain uses TRBV6-5 with TRBJ2-7; 10 nucleotides line up with TRBD2. This CDR3 is 14 amino acids long. With 2 bases clipped from V and 5 bases from J, the junction kept 3 bases outside the gene matches. CDR1 and CDR2 (germline): MNHEY, SVGAGI. The CDR3 loop reads CASSYGTSDNEQYF. CDR3 bases: TGTGCCAGCAGTTACGGGACTAGCGACAACGAGCAGTACTTC.

V usage is TRBV12-1 and J usage is TRBJ2-2; TRBD2 was called by the table and not checked on the DNA. TRBV12-1 is termed a pseudogene. There are 16 residues in the CDR3. CDR3 residues: CASSFALSGITGELFF. The CDR3 DNA follows: TGTGCCAGCAGCTTTGCGCTGAGCGGCATCACCGGGGAGCTGTTTTTT.

V and J are TRBV18 and TRBJ1-1; D gene ambiguous. CDR1 is KGHSH, CDR2 LQKENI, per germline. This CDR3 region has 13 residues. Between the trimmed V and J ends, which lost 0 bases and 3 bases, there was a span of 5 bases. This chain's CDR3 is CASSPPLDTEAFF. The CDR3 bases are TGTGCCAGCTCACCACCGCTGGACACTGAAGCTTTCTTT.

The chain is built from TRBV2 and TRBJ1-2, with D maybe TRBD1 (6 bases). The CDR3 spans 12 residues. Germline values: CDR1 SNHLY, CDR2 FYNNEI. The V end lost 6 bases, the J end lost 4 bases, and 9 bases lay between the germline ends. The CDR3 DNA follows: TGTGCCAGCAGACAGGGTTCCTATGGCTACACCTTC. Translation gives CASRQGSYGYTF.

The V gene is TRBV2, the J gene TRBJ1-4, with D hard to call. V was cut by 6 bases and J by 5 bases, with 13 bases left in between. Germline V gene data show CDR1 as SNHLY and CDR2 as FYNNEI. This CDR3 contains 14 residues. CDR3 bases: TGTGCCAGCAGCTTTCAGAGAAGAAATGAAAAACTGTTTTTT. Protein sequence: CASSFQRRNEKLFF.

The CDR3 DNA follows: TGTGCCAGCTCACCGGGATGGGCTGCTAGCTCCTACGAGCAGTACTTC. Protein sequence: CASSPGWAASSYEQYF. The rearrangement links TRBV18 to TRBJ2-7; D ambiguous. The CDR3 loop spans 16 amino acids. Deletions cut 3 bases from V and 0 bases from J, with 15 bases between. Germline loops: CDR1 KGHSH, CDR2 LQKENI.